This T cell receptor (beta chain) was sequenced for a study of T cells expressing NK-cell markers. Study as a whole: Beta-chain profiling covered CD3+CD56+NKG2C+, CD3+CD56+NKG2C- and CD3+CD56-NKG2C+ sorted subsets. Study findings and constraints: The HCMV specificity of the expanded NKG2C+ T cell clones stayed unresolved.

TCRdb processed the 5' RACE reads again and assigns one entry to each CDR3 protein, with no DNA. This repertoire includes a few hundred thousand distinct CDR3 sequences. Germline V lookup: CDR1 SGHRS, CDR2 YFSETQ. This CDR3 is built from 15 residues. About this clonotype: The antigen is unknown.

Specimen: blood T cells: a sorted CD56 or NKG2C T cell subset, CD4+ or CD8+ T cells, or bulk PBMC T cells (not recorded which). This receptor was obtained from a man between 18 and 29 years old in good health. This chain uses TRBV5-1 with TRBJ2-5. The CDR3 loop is CASSLGIVWGETQYF.